One sample yielded the 21 T cell receptor beta chains listed below, sequenced in a study of T cell responses to AZD1222 COVID-19 vaccine. Data came from immunoSEQ multiplex PCR; TCRdb stores just in-frame clones and leaves some out. The repertoire consists of under 150,000 clones, with 80% to 95% occurring once and the leading ten covering approximately 1.2%. This specimen consisted of peripheral blood, obtained 28 days after the second AZD1222 dose. All receptors come from an adult who received the AZD1222 COVID-19 vaccine.

This clone has a single count. V gene TRBV9 combines with J gene TRBJ2-3; TRBD2 aligns across 10 bases. Trimming removed 4 bases from V and 2 bases from J; junction bases left unmatched: 7. Per germline, CDR1 SGDLS and CDR2 YYNGEE. The CDR3 totals 16 residues. The CDR3 sequence: CASSLSSGRNTDTQYF. In DNA form, the CDR3 reads TGTGCCAGCAGCTTAAGTAGCGGGAGGAACACAGATACGCAGTATTTT.

Only one count was recorded for this clone. The rearrangement uses TRBV6-6 and TRBJ2-3, with D tentatively TRBD1 or TRBD2 (5 bases each). The CDR3 totals 14 residues. The germline gives CDR1 MNHNY, CDR2 SVGAGI (reference sequence). With 2 bases removed from V and 4 bases from J, the gap between germline ends came to 10 bases. The CDR3 bases are TGTGCCAGCAGTTACACGGGGCGGTCAGATACGCAGTATTTT. It is translated as CASSYTGRSDTQYF.

This chain connects TRBV19 to TRBJ2-1, with D unresolved. This CDR3 is built from 13 residues. The germline CDR1 and CDR2 sequences are LNHDA and SQIVND (reference sequence). The germline V and J ends were trimmed by 5 bases and 0 bases, with 5 bases remaining between them. CDR3 residues: CASSWSSYNEQFF. In nucleotides, the CDR3 is TGTGCCAGTAGTTGGAGCTCCTACAATGAGCAGTTCTTC.

The rearrangement uses TRBV7-2 and TRBJ2-3, with TRBD1 identical over 8 bases. The junction had 5 bases not matched to a gene; V was cut back by 5 bases and J by 1 base. The CDR3 sequence is 15 residues long. Germline assignment: CDR1 SGHTA and CDR2 FQGNSA. The CDR3 bases are TGTGCCAGCAGCCTAATGACAGGGGGCACAGATACGCAGTATTTT. Protein: CASSLMTGGTDTQYF.

The sample holds one count of this clone. The chain links TRBV6-5 to TRBJ2-5, with D perhaps TRBD1 (6 bases). This CDR3 is 13 amino acids long. Trimming shortened V by 8 bases and J by 1 base, and 11 bases separated the two germline ends. The V gene's germline CDR1 is MNHEY and CDR2 SVGAGI. The CDR3 DNA follows: TGTGCCAGCTCGCCGGACAGCCAAGAGACCCAGTACTTC. Encoded protein: CASSPDSQETQYF.

The V and J genes are TRBV19 and TRBJ1-4; 8 bases fit TRBD1. V was pared by 1 base and J by 7 bases, with 14 bases of the junction left unmatched. The CDR3 length is 18 residues. Germline V gives CDR1 LNHDA, CDR2 SQIVND (reference sequence). The CDR3 region is CASSIGPGQAIRGEKLFF. CDR3 nucleotide sequence: TGTGCCAGTAGTATAGGGCCGGGACAGGCGATCCGCGGTGAAAAACTGTTTTTT.

This clone was picked up a small number of times. The V call is TRBV15, the J call TRBJ2-1; D remains unclear. The CDR3 runs to 12 residues. Trimming shortened V by 1 base and J by 9 bases, and 7 bases separated the two germline ends. CDR1 is LNHNV, CDR2 YYDKDF, per germline (reference sequence). CDR3 sequence: CATSRGQPEQFF. The CDR3 DNA reads TGTGCCACCAGCAGAGGGCAGCCTGAGCAGTTCTTC.

The rearrangement joins TRBV28 to TRBJ1-3, with D unresolved. The CDR3 is made up of 16 amino acids. Germline lookup yields CDR1 MDHEN and CDR2 SYDVKM. Trimming took 8 bases from V and 0 from J, leaving 17 bases between them. In nucleotides, the CDR3 is TGTGCCAGCTCAAACCCAGGAGGACCCTCTGGAAACACCATATATTTT. Its translation: CASSNPGGPSGNTIYF.

The V gene is TRBV6-2 or TRBV6-3, the J gene TRBJ2-7; TRBD1 aligns across 8 bases. Looked up from germline, CDR1 is MNHEY and CDR2 is SVGEGT. The V segment lost 6 bases and the J segment 5 bases; nucleotides outside the gene matches: 15. The CDR3 is 16 residues long. The CDR3 reads CASSSTRTGNLHEQYF. The CDR3 bases are TGTGCCAGCAGCTCGACTAGGACAGGGAATCTCCACGAGCAGTACTTC.

This rearrangement joins TRBV3-1 (or the pseudogene TRBV3-2) to TRBJ1-2; maybe TRBD1 (5 bases). The V gene's germline CDR1 is LGHDT and CDR2 YNNKEL (reference sequence). This CDR3 is built from 14 residues. Trimming removed 0 bases from V and 8 bases from J, with 13 bases in between. CDR3 nucleotides: TGTGCCAGCAGCCAAGATGGCAGGGTGGCGGGCTACACCTTC. It yields the protein CASSQDGRVAGYTF.

CDR3 bases: TGTGCCTGGAGTGCCTCGAGAGGGACCTTATACGAGCAGTACTTC. It is translated as CAWSASRGTLYEQYF. J is TRBJ2-7 and V is TRBV30; D possibly matches TRBD1 or TRBD2 (5 bases each). Germline V CDR1 and CDR2: GTSNPN, SVGIG (reference sequence). This CDR3 contains 15 residues. V was clipped by 1 base and J by 4 bases, with 17 bases between them.

This rearrangement joins TRBV6-5 to TRBJ2-2; TRBD1 might be the D (6 bases). The CDR3 runs 15 residues. Germline V gene lookup returns CDR1 MNHEY and CDR2 SVGAGI. The V end lost 5 bases, the J end lost 4 bases, and 14 bases lay between the germline ends. In nucleotides, the CDR3 is TGTGCCAGCAGTCCCAGGGGCGCGCCCACCGGGGAGCTGTTTTTT. Amino acid sequence: CASSPRGAPTGELFF.

The chain links TRBV10-3 to TRBJ1-2, with a weak D call TRBD1 (6 bases). The germline gives CDR1 ENHRY, CDR2 SYGVKD. CDR3 length equals 13 residues. V was shortened by 7 bases and J by 8 bases, with 17 bases between the two germline ends. CDR3 residues: CAIMGSTGGGYTF. The CDR3 bases are TGTGCCATCATGGGGTCGACAGGCGGCGGCTACACCTTC.

This rearrangement joins TRBV5-4 to TRBJ2-7; 7 bases match TRBD2. The germline V gene encodes CDR1 SGHNT and CDR2 YYREEE (reference sequence). This CDR3 has 16 amino acids. V dropped 3 bases and J dropped 6; count of bases not matched to a gene: 15. CDR3 sequence (DNA): TGTGCCAGCAGCTGGGCTCTGGGCGGGAGTTTTGGCGAGCAGTACTTC. It is translated as CASSWALGGSFGEQYF.

The gene calls are TRBV11-2 and TRBJ2-3; D is unclear. V lost 5 bases and J lost 0, with 12 bases in between. Germline V CDR1 and CDR2: SGHAT, FQNNGV. This CDR3 has 15 amino acids. In nucleotides, the CDR3 is TGTGCCAGCAGCCTCCGTGGTGTCAGCACAGATACGCAGTATTTT. Translated: CASSLRGVSTDTQYF. Full variable domain (missing parts from reference TRBV11-2 and TRBJ2-3): EAGVAQSPRYKIIEKRQSVAFWCNPISGHATLYWYQQILGQGPKLLIQFQNNGVVDDSQLPKDRFSAERLKGVDSTLKIQPAKLEDSAVYLCASSLRGVSTDTQYFGPGTRLTVL.

The V and J genes are TRBV30 and TRBJ2-3; 9 bases are shared with TRBD2. The CDR3 is 13 residues long. V was pared by 4 bases and J by 5 bases, with 4 bases of the junction left unmatched. The V gene's germline CDR1 is GTSNPN and CDR2 SVGIG (reference sequence). For the CDR3, the DNA is TGTGCCTGGACCGGCGGGAGGGAAGATACGCAGTATTTT. Residues: CAWTGGREDTQYF.

The rearrangement joins TRBV19 to TRBJ1-5; possible D gene TRBD1, 6 bases. Germline V gives CDR1 LNHDA, CDR2 SQIVND (reference sequence). The CDR3 covers 13 residues. The V gene lost 4 bases and the J gene lost 8 bases, with 12 bases spanning the gap. CDR3 sequence reads: CASSKQGREPQHF. The CDR3 DNA is TGTGCCAGTAGTAAACAGGGCAGAGAGCCCCAGCATTTT.

The chain joins TRBV11-3 to TRBJ2-3; 8 positions match TRBD1. CDR3 length: 18 amino acids. J gave up 6 bases and V 5 bases, and 19 bases lay outside the gene matches. From germline, CDR1 is SGHNT and CDR2 YENEEA. CDR3 nucleotide sequence: TGTGCCAGCAGCCCGAACCCAACGAAGGACAGGGTTAGGGATACGCAGTATTTT. Amino acid sequence: CASSPNPTKDRVRDTQYF.

This chain links TRBV4-3 with TRBJ2-7; maybe TRBD2 (6 bases). The V end lost 4 bases, the J end lost 1 base, and 11 bases lay between the germline ends. The V gene's germline CDR1 is LGHNA and CDR2 YSLEER. There are 14 residues in the CDR3. CDR3 residues: CASSRTRGSYEQYF. DNA of the CDR3: TGCGCCAGCAGCCGCACTCGGGGGTCCTACGAGCAGTACTTC.

The V and J genes are TRBV28 and TRBJ2-1, with 7 bases lining up with TRBD2. The CDR3 loop spans 18 amino acids. With V trimmed by 2 bases and J by 0 bases, 10 bases remained unmatched. CDR1 MDHEN and CDR2 SYDVKM come from the germline V gene. The CDR3 DNA is TGTGCCAGCAGTTTAGCCGAGCGAGCGGGGAGCTCCTACAATGAGCAGTTCTTC. Residues: CASSLAERAGSSYNEQFF.

V and J are TRBV6-5 and TRBJ1-1; D uncertain. The CDR3 has 15 amino acids. CDR1 is MNHEY, CDR2 SVGAGI, per germline. Between the trimmed V and J ends, which lost 0 bases and 3 bases, there was a span of 11 bases. The CDR3 protein is CASSYSWSRDTEAFF. The CDR3 DNA reads as TGTGCCAGCAGTTACTCGTGGTCTCGGGACACTGAAGCTTTCTTT.